This entry lists 28 T cell receptor beta chains sequenced from one sample in a study of blood T cell repertoires in COVID-19. Some clones are missing from TCRdb's copy, which holds only in-frame ones; the method was immunoSEQ multiplex PCR. This table has around 200,000 clones, around four fifths appearing once. The sample comprised peripheral blood. These receptors were collected from a woman in her seventies with COVID-19, enrolled during active disease.

The chain employs TRBV25-1 and TRBJ2-2, with D perhaps TRBD1 (5 bases). Germline V lookup: CDR1 MGHDK, CDR2 SYGVNS. The CDR3 consists of 15 residues. Between the trimmed V and J ends, which lost 3 bases and 1 base, there was a span of 9 bases. This chain's CDR3 is CASSDQGLNTGELFF. CDR3 nucleotide sequence: TGTGCCAGCAGTGACCAGGGCTTGAACACCGGGGAGCTGTTTTTT.

V and J are TRBV30 and TRBJ1-1; TRBD1 might be the D (6 bases). The CDR3 contains 15 residues. CDR1 and CDR2 (germline): GTSNPN, SVGIG (reference sequence). V lost 3 bases and J 0 bases, leaving 14 bases between the germline ends. CDR3 residues: CAWSVGGAMNTEAFF. As DNA, the CDR3 is TGTGCCTGGAGCGTAGGGGGGGCTATGAACACTGAAGCTTTCTTT. Filled out from reference TRBV30 and TRBJ1-1, the complete variable domain reads SQTIHQWPATLVQPVGSPLSLECTVEGTSNPNLYWYRQAAGRGLQLLFYSVGIGQISSEVPQNLSASRPQDRQFILSSKKLLLSDSGFYLCAWSVGGAMNTEAFFGQGTRLTVV.

Only one count was recorded for this clone. V gene TRBV18 combines with J gene TRBJ2-2, with D possibly matching TRBD1 (5 bases). V shed 2 bases and J shed 6 bases, with 13 bases lying between them. Germline CDR1 and CDR2: KGHSH and LQKENI. CDR3 length: 15 amino acids. The CDR3 nucleotides read TGTGCCAGCTCACCAAGGAACAGGCTCGCCGGGGAGCTGTTTTTT. This translates into CASSPRNRLAGELFF.

This chain joins TRBV9 and TRBJ1-3, with D uncertain. The CDR3 is 17 amino acids. Germline CDR1 is SGDLS and CDR2 is YYNGEE. V was clipped by 0 bases and J by 4 bases, with 17 bases between them. The CDR3 loop reads CASSVENVEQAGNTIYF. The CDR3 DNA follows: TGTGCCAGCAGCGTAGAGAACGTTGAGCAGGCCGGAAACACCATATATTTT. Filled out from reference TRBV9 and TRBJ1-3, the complete variable domain reads DSGVTQTPKHLITATGQRVTLRCSPRSGDLSVYWYQQSLDQGLQFLIQYYNGEERAKGNILERFSAQQFPDLHSELNLSSLELGDSALYFCASSVENVEQAGNTIYFGEGSWLTVV.

Here the CDR3 reads CASSQDLQSAFF. The CDR3 DNA follows: TGTGCCAGCAGCCAAGATTTGCAGTCGGCTTTCTTT. The J gene is TRBJ1-1, the V gene TRBV3-1 (or the pseudogene TRBV3-2); D remains ambiguous. Trimming stripped 0 bases from V and 11 bases from J, with 10 bases between. CDR1 is LGHDT and CDR2 is YNNKEL in the germline V gene (reference sequence). CDR3 length: 12 amino acids.

The chain links TRBV12-3 or TRBV12-4 to TRBJ2-3; weak D call: TRBD1 (5 bases). CDR3 length: 12 amino acids. V shed 4 bases and J shed 7 bases, with 9 bases lying between them. CDR3 loop: CASSYGAHTQYF. The CDR3 coding sequence is TGTGCCAGCAGTTATGGGGCGCATACGCAGTATTTT.

The chain has TRBV11-2 and TRBJ2-2, with 8 nucleotides matching TRBD2. This CDR3 is 15 amino acids long. Germline V gene data show CDR1 as SGHAT and CDR2 as FQNNGV. The junction had 7 bases not matched to a gene; V was cut back by 4 bases and J by 6 bases. The CDR3, as DNA: TGTGCCAGCAGCTCCGAGCGGGAGTTGGCCGGGGAGCTGTTTTTT. It encodes CASSSERELAGELFF.

V is TRBV28 and J is TRBJ1-1; perhaps TRBD1 as D (6 bases). Per germline, CDR1 MDHEN and CDR2 SYDVKM. V was shortened by 6 bases and J by 4 bases, with 12 bases between the two germline ends. The CDR3 consists of 13 residues. The DNA of the CDR3 is TGTGCCAGCAGCGAAGGGGGAGTCACTGAAGCTTTCTTT. Protein sequence: CASSEGGVTEAFF.

The chain links TRBV28 to TRBJ1-1; possible D gene TRBD1, 5 bases. The CDR3 length is 16 residues. The V and J ends lost 1 base and 0 bases respectively, with 12 bases between them. Germline lookup yields CDR1 MDHEN and CDR2 SYDVKM. This CDR3 reads CASSLFQGLMNTEAFF. CDR3 nucleotide sequence: TGTGCCAGCAGTTTATTCCAGGGTCTCATGAACACTGAAGCTTTCTTT.

The rearrangement joins TRBV6-2 or TRBV6-3 to TRBJ2-1; 14 positions agree with TRBD2. V shed 5 bases, J shed 6 bases, and the junction held 12 bases outside the gene matches. Germline V gene data show CDR1 as MNHEY and CDR2 as SVGEGT. The CDR3 extends over 18 amino acids. CDR3 sequence reads: CASSGTSGSLRLSNEQFF. CDR3 DNA sequence: TGTGCCAGCAGTGGGACTAGCGGGAGTTTGAGGTTGAGCAATGAGCAGTTCTTC.

The chain combines TRBV19 with TRBJ1-2; a weak D match, TRBD1 (6 bases). Germline CDR1 reads LNHDA; CDR2 reads SQIVND (reference sequence). The CDR3 runs 13 residues. The ends were cut back, 5 bases at V and 4 bases at J, with 11 bases in the middle. The CDR3 here is CASSPRTAYGYTF. Here the CDR3 DNA reads TGTGCCAGTAGTCCCCGGACAGCCTATGGCTACACCTTC.

This chain connects TRBV5-8 to TRBJ2-5; tentatively, D is TRBD2 (6 bases). Germline V gives CDR1 SGHTS, CDR2 YDEGEE. The V end lost 2 bases, the J end lost 1 base, and 9 bases lay between the germline ends. CDR3 length: 14 amino acids. The CDR3 bases are TGTGCCAGCAGCTTATTCGGGGGCCAAGAGACCCAGTACTTC. This gives the protein CASSLFGGQETQYF.

This chain connects TRBV19 to TRBJ2-1; TRBD1 agrees at 10 bases. Germline CDR1 LNHDA, CDR2 SQIVND (reference sequence). CDR3 size: 14 residues. The trim removed 6 bases at V and 8 bases at J, leaving 7 bases unmatched. The CDR3 DNA reads as TGTGCCAGTAGCCGGGACAGGGGTTTCGATGAGCAGTTCTTC. It specifies CASSRDRGFDEQFF.

Comments on this clone: Given the absence of the conserved phenylalanine or tryptophan at the CDR3 end, a read error is likely. Because the CDR3's place on the DNA is in doubt, the DNA is left out and the CDR3 is given as listed by TCRdb. J is TRBJ1-4 and V is TRBV20-1; the D call in the table, TRBD1, was not verified against the DNA. From its first to its last residue, the CDR3 has 11 amino acids. Germline assignment: CDR1 DFQATT and CDR2 SNEGSKA (reference sequence). This chain's CDR3 is CSAEYRQGMVR.

V is TRBV6-5 and J is TRBJ2-2, with 8 positions matching TRBD2. Trimming at V came to 9 bases and at J to 1 base, leaving 4 bases not matched to a gene. There are 14 residues in the CDR3. Germline values: CDR1 MNHEY, CDR2 SVGAGI. The CDR3 bases are TGTGCCAGTTCCGGGACTAGGAACACCGGGGAGCTGTTTTTT. Protein sequence: CASSGTRNTGELFF.

The chain couples TRBV28 to TRBJ1-6; TRBD1 aligns across 8 bases. J gave up 8 bases and V 6 bases, and 9 bases lay outside the gene matches. Germline CDR1 is MDHEN and CDR2 is SYDVKM. This CDR3 has 15 amino acids. This CDR3 is CASSDQQGGYSPLHF. CDR3 in DNA: TGTGCCAGCAGCGACCAACAGGGGGGATATTCACCCCTCCACTTT.

V usage is TRBV5-4 and J usage is TRBJ2-5; 13 bases fit TRBD2. Germline CDR1 SGHNT, CDR2 YYREEE (reference sequence). The J segment lost 5 bases and the V segment lost 7 bases, leaving 11 bases of the junction unmatched. There are 16 residues in the CDR3. This CDR3 is CASSPARTSGSETQYF. CDR3 DNA sequence: TGTGCCAGCTCCCCGGCCCGGACTAGCGGGAGTGAGACCCAGTACTTC.

The rearrangement joins TRBV11-3 to TRBJ1-2, with D hard to call. The length of the CDR3 is 13 residues. V lost 1 base and J lost 8, with 11 bases in between. The V gene's germline CDR1 is SGHNT and CDR2 YENEEA. CDR3 in amino acids: CASSLGGGGGYTF. As DNA, the CDR3 is TGTGCCAGCAGCTTAGGGGGAGGTGGCGGCTACACCTTC.

The chain combines TRBV28 with TRBJ2-6, with D hard to call. The CDR3 covers 16 residues. V was pared by 4 bases and J by 0 bases, with 10 bases between. Germline V lookup: CDR1 MDHEN, CDR2 SYDVKM. The CDR3 loop is CASSSARNSGANVLTF. The DNA of the CDR3 is TGTGCCAGCAGTTCGGCCAGGAACTCTGGGGCCAACGTCCTGACTTTC.

This rearrangement joins TRBV5-1 to TRBJ1-1; maybe TRBD1 (5 bases). V was trimmed by 4 bases and J by 5 bases, leaving 15 bases between them. Germline lookup yields CDR1 SGHRS and CDR2 YFSETQ. The CDR3 is 14 residues long. The CDR3 reads CASSPFQGGTEAFF. The DNA of the CDR3 is TGCGCCAGCAGCCCCTTCCAGGGAGGGACTGAAGCTTTCTTT.

V gene TRBV6-1 combines with J gene TRBJ1-1; TRBD1 is a possible D gene (5 bases). From germline, CDR1 is MNHNS and CDR2 SASEGT. V was clipped by 1 base and J by 4 bases, with 10 bases between them. CDR3 length: 14 amino acids. DNA of the CDR3: TGTGCCAGCAGTGAAGAGGGGACTTTCACTGAAGCTTTCTTT. Encoded protein: CASSEEGTFTEAFF.

The rearrangement uses TRBV21-1 and TRBJ2-7; the table's D call TRBD2 went unverified against the DNA. TRBV21-1 is listed as a pseudogene. This CDR3 is built from 14 residues. As DNA, the CDR3 is TGTGCCAGCAGCAAAGTCGGGGTCACCTACGAGCAGTACGTC. This codes for CASSKVGVTYEQYV.

The chain uses TRBV15 and TRBJ1-4; 7 bases line up with TRBD1. Germline CDR1 and CDR2: LNHNV and YYDKDF (reference sequence). The CDR3 covers 16 residues. Trimming removed 2 bases from V and 4 bases from J; junction bases left unmatched: 7. The CDR3 is CATSRTPTGRNEKLFF. The DNA of the CDR3 is TGTGCCACCAGCAGAACCCCGACAGGGCGTAATGAAAAACTGTTTTTT.

V and J are TRBV20-1 and TRBJ1-1, with 9 positions matching TRBD1. The CDR3 consists of 14 residues. The germline V gene encodes CDR1 DFQATT and CDR2 SNEGSKA (reference sequence). V gave up 3 bases and J gave up 0 bases; unmatched junction bases: 2. The CDR3 reads CSASNRGLNTEAFF. CDR3 sequence (DNA): TGCAGTGCTAGTAACAGGGGGCTGAACACTGAAGCTTTCTTT.

The chain's CDR3 is CASSDTGTGVNNEQFF. CDR3 nucleotides: TGTGCCAGCAGCGATACCGGGACAGGGGTCAACAATGAGCAGTTCTTC. V is TRBV2 and J is TRBJ2-1, with 10 bases matching TRBD1. CDR1 and CDR2 from the germline V gene are SNHLY and FYNNEI. V shed 6 bases and J 5 bases; nucleotides not matched to a gene: 10. This CDR3 spans 16 amino acids. Supplemented by reference TRBV2 and TRBJ2-1, the full variable domain reads EPEVTQTPSHQVTQMGQEVILRCVPISNHLYFYWYRQILGQKVEFLVSFYNNEISEKSEIFDDQFSVERPDGSNFTLKIRSTKLEDSAMYFCASSDTGTGVNNEQFFGPGTRLTVL.

This chain uses TRBV3-1 (or the pseudogene TRBV3-2) with TRBJ1-3; no clear D gene. CDR3 length: 17 amino acids. Per the germline V gene, CDR1 is LGHDT and CDR2 is YNNKEL (reference sequence). Trimming took 1 base from V and 0 from J, leaving 13 bases between them. The CDR3 sequence: CASSQAGGRLSGNTIYF. The CDR3 coding sequence is TGTGCCAGCAGCCAAGCCGGAGGCAGGCTCTCTGGAAACACCATATATTTT.

V is TRBV27 and J is TRBJ2-7; 9 nucleotides align to TRBD1. The CDR3 spans 13 residues. CDR1 and CDR2 (germline): MNHEY, SMNVEV (reference sequence). V trimming: 4 bases; J trimming: 4 bases; junction bases outside the gene matches: 2. CDR3 coding DNA: TGTGCCAGCAGTTGGACAGGGGAATACGAGCAGTACTTC. Its protein product is CASSWTGEYEQYF.

The chain carries TRBV7-3 and TRBJ2-2, with 7 nucleotides matching TRBD1. Germline loops: CDR1 SGHTA, CDR2 FQGTGA. The V gene end was trimmed by 3 bases and the J gene end by 1 base; junction bases not matched to a gene: 5. This CDR3 region has 16 residues. CDR3 protein: CASSFQGGRNTGELFF. Written as DNA, the CDR3 is TGTGCCAGCAGCTTCCAAGGGGGCCGGAACACCGGGGAGCTGTTTTTT. The full variable domain, with the rest looked up from reference TRBV7-3 and TRBJ2-2, is GAGVSQTPSNKVTEKGKYVELRCDPISGHTALYWYRQSLGQGPEFLIYFQGTGAADDSGLPNDRFFAVRPEGSVSTLKIQRTERGDSAVYLCASSFQGGRNTGELFFGEGSRLTVL.